These 2 T cell receptor beta chains were sequenced from one sample in a study of T cell clones after liver transplantation. The repertoire was sequenced with immunoSEQ multiplex PCR; TCRdb's copy has only in-frame clones and lacks some. The sample records tens of thousands of clones, less than 85% being singletons. The sample here was CD4+ T cells from blood, taken before liver transplant. The receptors were sampled from a human donor who received a liver transplant.

Many counts were recorded for this clone. The chain recombines TRBV11-2 with TRBJ2-5; maybe TRBD2 (5 bases). The V and J ends lost 4 bases and 2 bases respectively, with 14 bases between them. The CDR3 loop spans 15 amino acids. Germline-derived CDR1 and CDR2 are SGHAT and FQNNGV. CDR3: CASSSGVAPQETQYF. The CDR3 coding sequence is TGTGCCAGCAGCTCCGGGGTAGCACCTCAAGAGACCCAGTACTTC.

The chain employs TRBV4-3 and TRBJ1-1; D not resolved. V was trimmed by 0 bases and J by 1 base, leaving 6 bases between them. Germline V gene sequence: CDR1 LGHNA, CDR2 YSLEER. This CDR3 has 14 residues. In DNA, the CDR3 is TGCGCCAGCAGCCAAGAACCTAGGAACACTGAAGCTTTCTTT. Encoded protein: CASSQEPRNTEAFF.